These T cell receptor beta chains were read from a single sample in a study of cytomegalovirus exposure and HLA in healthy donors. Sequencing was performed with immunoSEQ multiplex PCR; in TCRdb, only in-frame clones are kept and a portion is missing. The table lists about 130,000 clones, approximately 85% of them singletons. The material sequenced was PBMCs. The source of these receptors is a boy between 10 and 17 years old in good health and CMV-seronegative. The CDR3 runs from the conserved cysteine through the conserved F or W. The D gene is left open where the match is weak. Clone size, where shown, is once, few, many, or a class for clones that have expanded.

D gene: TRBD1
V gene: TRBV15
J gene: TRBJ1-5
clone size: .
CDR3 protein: CATSVDRGPNQPQHF
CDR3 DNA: TGTGCCACCAGCGTCGACAGGGGTCCGAATCAGCCCCAGCATTTT

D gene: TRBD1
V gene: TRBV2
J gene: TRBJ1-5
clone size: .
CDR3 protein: CASSEAGGSNQPQHF
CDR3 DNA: TGTGCCAGCAGTGAAGCAGGGGGCAGCAATCAGCCCCAGCATTTT

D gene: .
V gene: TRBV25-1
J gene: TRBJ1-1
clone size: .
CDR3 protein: CASTQGRGGATEAFF
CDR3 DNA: TGTGCCAGCACTCAAGGGAGGGGCGGGGCCACTGAAGCTTTCTTT

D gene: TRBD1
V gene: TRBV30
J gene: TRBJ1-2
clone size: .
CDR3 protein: CAWSRTGNGYTF
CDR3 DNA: TGTGCCTGGAGCCGGACAGGGAATGGCTACACCTTC

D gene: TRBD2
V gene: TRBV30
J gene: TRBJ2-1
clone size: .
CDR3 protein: CAWTSGRGQFF
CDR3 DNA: TGTGCCTGGACTAGCGGGAGGGGTCAGTTCTTC

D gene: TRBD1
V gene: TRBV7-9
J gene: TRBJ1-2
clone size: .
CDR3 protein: CSSSLAGQGLALQGYTF
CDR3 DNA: TGTTCCAGCAGCTTAGCCGGACAGGGACTAGCTCTCCAGGGCTACACCTTC

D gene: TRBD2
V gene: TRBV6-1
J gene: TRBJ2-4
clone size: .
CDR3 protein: CASSGTSGGGFRIQYF
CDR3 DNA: TGTGCCAGCAGTGGGACTAGCGGGGGGGGCTTTCGCATTCAGTACTTC

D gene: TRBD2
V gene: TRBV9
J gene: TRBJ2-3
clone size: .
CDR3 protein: CASSVETLAGKADTQYF
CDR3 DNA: TGTGCCAGCAGCGTAGAAACACTAGCGGGGAAGGCAGATACGCAGTATTTT

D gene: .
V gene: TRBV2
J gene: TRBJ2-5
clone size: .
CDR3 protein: CASSGARAETQYF
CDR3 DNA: TGTGCCAGCAGCGGCGCCAGGGCAGAGACCCAGTACTTC

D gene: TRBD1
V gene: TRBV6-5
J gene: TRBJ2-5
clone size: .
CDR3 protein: CASSGQGGETQYF
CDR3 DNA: TGTGCCAGCAGCGGACAGGGCGGAGAGACCCAGTACTTC

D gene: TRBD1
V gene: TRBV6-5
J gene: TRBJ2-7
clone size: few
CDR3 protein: CASSYSGTGTYEQYF
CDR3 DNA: TGTGCCAGCAGTTACAGTGGGACAGGAACCTACGAGCAGTACTTC

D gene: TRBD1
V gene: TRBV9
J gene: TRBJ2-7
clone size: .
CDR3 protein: CASSVTGGYEQYF
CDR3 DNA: TGTGCCAGCAGCGTGACAGGGGGCTACGAGCAGTACTTC

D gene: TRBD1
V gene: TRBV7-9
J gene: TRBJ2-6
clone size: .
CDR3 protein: CASSPQGAGANVLTF
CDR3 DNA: TGTGCCAGCAGCCCGCAGGGGGCTGGGGCCAACGTCCTGACTTTC

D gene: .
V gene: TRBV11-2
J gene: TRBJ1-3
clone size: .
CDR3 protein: CASSPKLGLSSGNTIYF
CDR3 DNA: TGTGCCAGCAGCCCCAAGCTAGGACTAAGCTCTGGAAACACCATATATTTT

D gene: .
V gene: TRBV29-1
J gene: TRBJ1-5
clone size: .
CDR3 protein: CSAGQLGQPQHF
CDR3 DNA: TGCAGCGCCGGACAGCTCGGGCAGCCCCAGCATTTT

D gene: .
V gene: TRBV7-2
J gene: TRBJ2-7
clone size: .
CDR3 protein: CASSLVGGGVFYEQYF
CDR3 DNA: TGTGCCAGCAGCTTAGTGGGCGGAGGTGTGTTCTACGAGCAGTACTTC

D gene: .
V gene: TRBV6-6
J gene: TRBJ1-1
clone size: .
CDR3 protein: CASIDRYGQGAFF
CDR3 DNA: TGTGCCAGCATTGACCGATATGGGCAGGGAGCTTTCTTT

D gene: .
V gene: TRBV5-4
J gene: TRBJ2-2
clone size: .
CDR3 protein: CASSLDRTGELFF
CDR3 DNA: TGTGCCAGCAGCTTGGACAGAACCGGGGAGCTGTTTTTT

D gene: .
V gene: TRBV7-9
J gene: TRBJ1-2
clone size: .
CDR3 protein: CASSVGVNYGYPF
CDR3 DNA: TGTGCCAGCAGCGTGGGAGTGAACTATGGCTACCCCTTC

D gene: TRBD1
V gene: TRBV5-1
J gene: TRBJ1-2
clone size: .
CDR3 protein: CASSLVTGGDYGYTF
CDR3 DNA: TGCGCCAGCAGCTTGGTCACAGGGGGCGACTATGGCTACACCTTC

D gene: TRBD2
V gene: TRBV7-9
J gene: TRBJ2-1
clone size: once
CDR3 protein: CASSLTMGLGYNEQFF
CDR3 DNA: TGTGCCAGCAGCTTAACCATGGGACTAGGGTACAATGAGCAGTTCTTC

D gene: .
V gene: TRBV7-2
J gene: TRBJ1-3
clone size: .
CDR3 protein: CASSLVLGNTIYF
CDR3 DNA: TGTGCCAGCAGCTTAGTTCTGGGAAACACCATATATTTT

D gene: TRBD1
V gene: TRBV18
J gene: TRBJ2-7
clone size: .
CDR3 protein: CASSPLGTDQGNEQYF
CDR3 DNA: TGTGCCAGCTCACCGTTAGGGACAGACCAGGGTAACGAGCAGTACTTC